One and the same sample provided the 22 T cell receptor beta chains below, sequenced in a study of OX40 agonist ivuxolimab in advanced cancers. The library was obtained by the immunoSEQ multiplex PCR assay. The immuneACCESS repertoire file appears here via TCRdb, limited to in-frame rearrangements. These files lack a portion of the clones; in checked studies, under half of the deficit traces to unresolved V genes, and the cause of the others is not known. Across this sample there are 7,900 or so clones, with around 74% seen only once. The biggest ten clones account for 25% of the sample. This specimen was CD4+ or CD8+ T cells sorted from blood, taken in a trial of the OX40 agonist ivuxolimab. Receptors were obtained from an adult with an advanced solid tumor such as melanoma, head and neck, liver or kidney cancer.

The V and J genes are TRBV21-1 and TRBJ2-7; the DNA was not compared with TRBD2, the D call given in the table. TRBV21-1 represents a pseudogene. This CDR3 is built from 16 residues. CDR3 region: CASSMLASGTSYEQYF. CDR3 nucleotides: TGTGCCAGCAGCATGCTAGCTAGCGGCACCTCCTACGAGCAGTACTTC.

This rearrangement joins TRBV19 to TRBJ2-3; unclear D gene. The CDR3 is 15 residues long. V was clipped by 3 bases and J by 4 bases, with 14 bases between them. The V gene's germline CDR1 is LNHDA and CDR2 SQIVND (reference sequence). CDR3: CASSIGSRVADTQYF. The CDR3, as DNA: TGTGCCAGTAGTATTGGGTCTAGGGTAGCAGATACGCAGTATTTT. Combining the CDR3 with reference TRBV19 and TRBJ2-3 gives the whole variable domain DGGITQSPKYLFRKEGQNVTLSCEQNLNHDAMYWYRQDPGQGLRLIYYSQIVNDFQKGDIAEGYSVSREKKESFPLTVTSAQKNPTAFYLCASSIGSRVADTQYFGPGTRLTVL.

CDR3 sequence reads: CASSGTVLSNYGYTF. Written as DNA, the CDR3 is TGTGCCAGCAGTGGGACAGTCTTATCTAACTATGGCTACACCTTC. J is TRBJ1-2 and V is TRBV27; the match to TRBD1 covers 7 bases. J lost 0 bases, V lost 5 bases, and 6 bases had no gene match. This CDR3 spans 15 amino acids. Per germline, CDR1 MNHEY and CDR2 SMNVEV (reference sequence).

V and J are TRBV7-2 and TRBJ2-2; D is ambiguous. From germline, CDR1 is SGHTA and CDR2 FQGNSA. V dropped 7 bases and J dropped 5 bases, with 14 bases sitting between them. The CDR3 length is 14 residues. The CDR3 loop is CASNPVETTGELFF. The CDR3 nucleotides read TGTGCCAGCAACCCGGTGGAAACAACCGGGGAGCTGTTTTTT.

With respect to this clone: Mismatch with germline at one junction end may stem from a read error. The gene calls are TRBV5-3 and TRBJ1-5, with D possibly matching TRBD1 (5 bases). TRBV5-3 is filed as an ORF, its function uncertain. This CDR3 is built from 15 residues. DNA of the CDR3: TGTGCCAGCAGCTTGGATCCAGGGAGCAATCAGCCCCAGCATTTT. Translated: CASSLDPGSNQPQHF.

The chain uses TRBV5-1 and TRBJ2-1, with a tentative D call TRBD2 (5 bases). Germline V gene sequence: CDR1 SGHRS, CDR2 YFSETQ. The CDR3 extends over 14 amino acids. Trimming shortened V by 2 bases and J by 6 bases, and 12 bases separated the two germline ends. The CDR3 loop is CASSFRASLNEQFF. CDR3 nucleotide sequence: TGCGCCAGCAGCTTCCGGGCTAGCCTCAATGAGCAGTTCTTC.

The rearrangement links TRBV28 to TRBJ2-5; 7 bases align to TRBD2. Germline V gives CDR1 MDHEN, CDR2 SYDVKM. Unmatched junction bases numbered 1, after V lost 6 bases and J lost 3 bases. The CDR3 sequence is 12 residues long. For the CDR3, the DNA is TGTGCCAGCAGCGGGGGGAAAGAGACCCAGTACTTC. It encodes CASSGGKETQYF.

The V and J genes are TRBV6-5 and TRBJ2-1; a weak D match, TRBD2 (5 bases). With 5 bases removed from V and 4 bases from J, the gap between germline ends came to 12 bases. From germline, CDR1 is MNHEY and CDR2 SVGAGI. CDR3 length equals 14 residues. CDR3 region: CASSLLGKYNEQFF. CDR3 in DNA: TGTGCCAGCAGTCTACTAGGAAAATACAATGAGCAGTTCTTC.

The V gene is TRBV27, the J gene TRBJ1-2; 9 bases map to TRBD1. The CDR3 sequence is 14 residues long. Per the germline V gene, CDR1 is MNHEY and CDR2 is SMNVEV (reference sequence). The ends lost 3 bases at V and 5 bases at J; junction bases unmatched: 4. The CDR3: CASSLTGGPYGYTF. The DNA of the CDR3 is TGTGCCAGCAGTTTGACAGGGGGTCCATATGGCTACACCTTC.

A single count supports this clone. The V and J genes are TRBV2 and TRBJ1-2; D is possibly TRBD1 (6 bases). Between the trimmed V and J ends, which lost 7 bases and 5 bases, there was a span of 8 bases. The V gene's germline CDR1 is SNHLY and CDR2 FYNNEI. This CDR3 comprises 11 residues. For the CDR3, the DNA is TGTGCCAGCACGGACAGTTATGGCTACACCTTC. Translation: CASTDSYGYTF.

The V and J genes are TRBV2 and TRBJ2-1; D might be TRBD1 (5 bases). The V end was cut by 5 bases, the J end by 13 bases, with 27 bases between. The CDR3 spans 16 residues. Germline V gives CDR1 SNHLY, CDR2 FYNNEI. The CDR3 DNA sequence: TGTGCCAGCAGTCCGGACCAAGGGGCAGGAGCTTTGAAACAGTTCTTC. It translates to CASSPDQGAGALKQFF.

The chain combines TRBV27 with TRBJ1-2; TRBD1 agrees at 8 bases. Germline values: CDR1 MNHEY, CDR2 SMNVEV (reference sequence). CDR3 size: 14 residues. The V segment lost 5 bases and the J segment 6 bases; nucleotides outside the gene matches: 8. CDR3 DNA: TGTGCCAGCAGTCCACGGACAGGGCGGAATGGCTACACCTTC. It encodes CASSPRTGRNGYTF.

The chain joins TRBV4-2 to TRBJ1-1, with D tentatively TRBD1 (6 bases). Trimming removed 0 bases at V and 5 bases at J, with 25 bases between. The CDR3 covers 19 residues. Germline-derived CDR1 and CDR2 are LGHNA and YNFKEQ. This chain's CDR3 is CASSQERGARSPEWTEAFF. The CDR3, as DNA: TGTGCCAGCAGCCAAGAAAGGGGGGCCAGATCTCCTGAATGGACTGAAGCTTTCTTT.

The chain links TRBV28 to TRBJ2-7; D possibly matches TRBD1 or TRBD2 (7 bases each). Trimming cost V 5 bases and J 4 bases, with 21 bases left between them. The CDR3 has 16 amino acids. Germline V gives CDR1 MDHEN, CDR2 SYDVKM. The CDR3 here is CASSHPLGRGGYEQYF. DNA for the CDR3: TGTGCCAGCAGTCACCCCCTTGGCAGGGGGGGGTACGAGCAGTACTTC.

This clone is medium-sized (0.01 to 0.1%) by share. The chain carries TRBV9 and TRBJ2-1; TRBD1 matches at 8 bases. The CDR3 runs to 14 residues. J lost 7 bases, V lost 2 bases, and 5 bases had no gene match. The germline V gene has CDR1 SGDLS and CDR2 YYNGEE. CDR3 region: CASSVAGQGNEQFF. CDR3 coding DNA: TGTGCCAGCAGCGTCGCCGGACAGGGTAATGAGCAGTTCTTC.

The chain has TRBV6-1 and TRBJ2-1; TRBD1 might be the D (7 bases). The V gene lost 2 bases and the J gene lost 10 bases, with 18 bases spanning the gap. This CDR3 contains 15 residues. Germline V gene lookup returns CDR1 MNHNS and CDR2 SASEGT. The CDR3 coding sequence is TGTGCCAGCAGTGAAAAGGGCAGGGGGGTCGGAGAGCAGTTCTTC. It translates to CASSEKGRGVGEQFF.

The chain employs TRBV2 and TRBJ2-7, with D perhaps given as TRBD1 or TRBD2 (5 bases each). Per germline, CDR1 SNHLY and CDR2 FYNNEI. Trimming pared 2 bases from V and 0 bases from J, leaving 11 bases between. This CDR3 has 15 residues. CDR3 coding DNA: TGTGCCAGCAGTGAATTCGAGGGGAGCTCCTACGAGCAGTACTTC. This encodes CASSEFEGSSYEQYF.

CDR3 DNA sequence: TGTGCCAGCAGCAAAAACACCGCGACAGGGGTCGGAACCTACGAGCAGTACTTC. Amino acids: CASSKNTATGVGTYEQYF. The chain uses TRBV21-1 and TRBJ2-7; the tabulated D call, TRBD1, remains unverified against the DNA. TRBV21-1 is a listed pseudogene. The CDR3 covers 18 residues.

Only one count was recorded for this clone. The rearrangement joins TRBV5-6 to TRBJ2-7; D is possibly TRBD1 (6 bases). Germline values: CDR1 SGHDT, CDR2 YYEEEE. Trimming took 4 bases from V and 3 from J, leaving 17 bases between them. The CDR3 length is 15 residues. In DNA form, the CDR3 reads TGTGCCAGCAGCCCAGGGACAACTACCGTCTACGAGCAGTACTTC. Translating gives CASSPGTTTVYEQYF.

The V and J genes are TRBV7-8 and TRBJ1-2, with TRBD1 as a possible D gene (6 bases). Trimming stripped 5 bases from V and 6 bases from J, with 25 bases between. Per germline, CDR1 SGHVS and CDR2 FQNEAQ. The CDR3 extends over 17 amino acids. The CDR3 bases are TGTGCCAGCAGCACGACCTCAGGTAGCAGGGGCGTCGATGGCTACACCTTC. As protein: CASSTTSGSRGVDGYTF.

The chain recombines TRBV5-1 with TRBJ2-7; the D call may be TRBD1 or TRBD2 (5 bases each). This CDR3 has 12 residues. V lost 1 base and J 7 bases, leaving 9 bases between the germline ends. Germline CDR1 and CDR2: SGHRS and YFSETQ. CDR3 amino acids: CASSLHGAEQYF. Written as DNA, the CDR3 is TGCGCCAGCAGCTTGCACGGGGCTGAGCAGTACTTC.

The chain has TRBV18 and TRBJ2-1, with D possibly being TRBD2 (6 bases). The V gene's germline CDR1 is KGHSH and CDR2 LQKENI. V lost 6 bases and J lost 8, with 14 bases in between. The length of the CDR3 is 13 residues. The CDR3 sequence: CASSDGGSYEQFF. For the CDR3, the DNA is TGTGCCAGCTCCGACGGGGGAAGCTATGAGCAGTTCTTC.